The clone carrying this T cell receptor beta chain was detected once. Here immunoSEQ multiplex PCR was the method, and the copy in TCRdb shows in-frame clones only, minus some. Of about 110,000 clones detected, about two thirds appear once; the ten largest clones hold about 1.8%. These data belong to a study of blood T cell repertoires in COVID-19. Study details: The samples span acute and convalescent COVID-19 from the United States, Italy and Spain.

J was trimmed by 5 bases and V by 4 bases; bases with no gene match: 9. CDR1 and CDR2 from the germline V gene are SGHAT and FQNNGV. The CDR3 is 17 residues long. Sequencing was performed on peripheral blood. The chain is built from TRBV11-2 and TRBJ2-5, with 14 bases aligning to TRBD2. This clonotype was obtained from a woman aged 40 to 50 with acute or convalescent COVID-19. CDR3: CASSSPGTSGGGETQYF. In DNA, the CDR3 is TGTGCCAGCAGCTCCCCCGGGACTAGCGGGGGAGGTGAGACCCAGTACTTC.